The clone carrying this T cell receptor (beta chain) came up once. Antigen: not known. The repertoire was sequenced with immunoSEQ multiplex PCR; TCRdb's copy has only in-frame clones and lacks some. The sample contains around 45,000 clones, about three quarters of which appear only once. The data were obtained in a study of PD-1 blockade in classical Hodgkin lymphoma. Study-level background: A 3 mg/kg intravenous dose of nivolumab was received by patients every 2 weeks. Overall study results and limits: When nivolumab was started under 1 year after ASCT, patients were excluded. Unlike CD8+ TCR diversity, which did not rise significantly by C4D1, CD4+ TCR diversity did.

Time point of the sample: cycle 4 day 1 (C4D1), after more than five weeks of nivolumab. Each patient experienced a relapse that followed autologous stem cell transplantation, and brentuximab vedotin exposure varied. Best overall response was complete response, partial response or progressive disease in these relapsed/refractory classical Hodgkin lymphoma patients. V dropped 1 base and J dropped 2; count of bases not matched to a gene: 7. Germline-derived CDR1 and CDR2 are SGDLS and YYNGEE. The length of the CDR3 is 16 residues. The receptor's source is a human donor with classical Hodgkin lymphoma. Sequencing was performed on peripheral blood mononuclear cells (PBMCs), taken before the fourth cycle of nivolumab. The gene calls are TRBV9 and TRBJ2-7; 9 nucleotides match TRBD1. For the CDR3, the DNA is TGTGCCAGCAGCGTAACGTCCGGGACAGGGACCTACGAGCAGTACTTC. Protein: CASSVTSGTGTYEQYF.